These 18 T cell receptor beta chains came from one sample sequenced in a study of T cell responses to AZD1222 COVID-19 vaccine. Profiled with immunoSEQ multiplex PCR; TCRdb holds only in-frame clones, not every one. The sample consists of about 130,000 clones, 85% to 95% of them appearing once. Sequencing was performed on peripheral blood, taken on day 0 of AZD1222 vaccination. These TCRs come from an adult in good health.

The chain recombines TRBV9 with TRBJ2-2, with D tentatively TRBD1 (5 bases). Between the trimmed V and J ends, which lost 4 bases and 6 bases, there was a span of 16 bases. Germline V gene data show CDR1 as SGDLS and CDR2 as YYNGEE. The CDR3 extends over 15 amino acids. The CDR3 DNA reads TGTGCCAGCAGCAACGACCCGACAGTCCCCGGGGAGCTGTTTTTT. It encodes CASSNDPTVPGELFF.

The chain employs TRBV2 and TRBJ2-1; TRBD2 matches 14 bases. J was trimmed by 0 bases and V by 5 bases; bases with no gene match: 6. The CDR3 runs to 18 residues. CDR1 and CDR2 (germline): SNHLY, FYNNEI. The DNA of the CDR3 is TGTGCCAGCAGTTGGACTAGCGGGGGGCAACTCTCCTACAATGAGCAGTTCTTC. It yields the protein CASSWTSGGQLSYNEQFF.

The chain has TRBV18 and TRBJ2-5, with D perhaps being TRBD1 or TRBD2 (6 bases each). V was pared by 2 bases and J by 2 bases, with 21 bases between. Germline assignment: CDR1 KGHSH and CDR2 LQKENI. There are 18 residues in the CDR3. The CDR3 region is CASSPDRPGWGAQETQYF. The CDR3 nucleotides are TGTGCCAGCTCACCAGATCGCCCGGGATGGGGGGCTCAAGAGACCCAGTACTTC.

The chain recombines TRBV7-2 with TRBJ1-2; D unclear. V lost 4 bases to trimming and J lost 5 bases, with 5 bases between them. This CDR3 has 11 residues. The V gene's germline CDR1 is SGHTA and CDR2 FQGNSA. DNA for the CDR3: TGTGCCAGCAGCTCCGGTTATGGCTACACCTTC. Its translation is CASSSGYGYTF.

The rearrangement joins TRBV15 to TRBJ2-2; 7 nucleotides agree with TRBD1. V trimming: 5 bases; J trimming: 2 bases; junction bases outside the gene matches: 11. The CDR3 sequence is 17 residues long. CDR1 and CDR2 from the germline V gene are LNHNV and YYDKDF (reference sequence). The CDR3 loop reads CATSPGSRQGNTGELFF. CDR3 sequence (DNA): TGTGCCACCAGCCCTGGGAGTCGACAGGGCAACACCGGGGAGCTGTTTTTT.

The rearrangement uses TRBV21-1 and TRBJ1-2; the D call of TRBD1 is as the table states it, not checked on the DNA. TRBV21-1 is termed a pseudogene. The CDR3 runs 16 residues. In DNA, the CDR3 is TGTGCCAGCAGCAACCCAGTACAGGGTAGAGACTATGGCTACACCTTC. Protein product: CASSNPVQGRDYGYTF.

The chain links TRBV18 to TRBJ1-1; D not certain. In germline, CDR1 is KGHSH, CDR2 LQKENI. Trimming removed 3 bases from V and 5 bases from J, with 13 bases in between. The CDR3 covers 14 residues. The CDR3 bases are TGTGCCAGCTCACCCCCCTTCGAAGGGACTGAAGCTTTCTTT. Translating gives CASSPPFEGTEAFF. The entire variable domain, with the rest obtained from reference TRBV18 and TRBJ1-1, is as follows: NAGVMQNPRHLVRRRGQEARLRCSPMKGHSHVYWYRQLPEEGLKFMVYLQKENIIDESGMPKERFSAEFPKEGPSILRIQQVVRGDSAAYFCASSPPFEGTEAFFGQGTRLTVV.

The chain recombines TRBV6-5 with TRBJ1-1, with 10 bases matching TRBD1. Germline V gives CDR1 MNHEY, CDR2 SVGAGI. V shed 6 bases and J 4 bases; nucleotides not matched to a gene: 5. The CDR3 contains 14 residues. This CDR3 reads CASRPRDRGTEAFF. CDR3 sequence (DNA): TGTGCCAGCAGACCCAGGGACAGGGGCACTGAAGCTTTCTTT.

V usage is TRBV9 and J usage is TRBJ1-2; D is unresolved. There are 12 residues in the CDR3. Germline lookup yields CDR1 SGDLS and CDR2 YYNGEE. V was shortened by 0 bases and J by 3 bases, with 3 bases between the two germline ends. CDR3 bases: TGTGCCAGCAGCGTAGGAGACTATGGCTACACCTTC. Translating gives CASSVGDYGYTF.

The rearrangement joins TRBV9 to TRBJ1-4; no clear D gene. There are 16 residues in the CDR3. Trimming pared 0 bases from V and 5 bases from J, leaving 14 bases between. Germline CDR1 SGDLS, CDR2 YYNGEE. DNA for the CDR3: TGTGCCAGCAGCGTAGCTTCGGCTGTGGGAAATGAAAAACTGTTTTTT. The encoded protein is CASSVASAVGNEKLFF.

The chain recombines TRBV5-8 with TRBJ2-7; no definite D call. V lost 2 bases to trimming and J lost 6 bases, with 15 bases between them. The germline V gene encodes CDR1 SGHTS and CDR2 YDEGEE. The CDR3 runs 14 residues. This chain's CDR3 is CASSFHSRSSEQYF. CDR3 coding DNA: TGTGCCAGCAGCTTTCACAGCCGAAGTTCCGAGCAGTACTTC.

The gene calls are TRBV6-5 and TRBJ1-6; the match to TRBD1 covers 9 bases. CDR1 and CDR2 from the germline V gene are MNHEY and SVGAGI. Trimming at V came to 3 bases and at J to 10 bases, leaving 10 bases not matched to a gene. The CDR3 sequence is 16 residues long. The CDR3 bases are TGTGCCAGCAGTTATAACGGACAGGGGCTAAACTCACCCCTCCACTTT. It encodes CASSYNGQGLNSPLHF.

V usage is TRBV18 and J usage is TRBJ1-1; no reliable D call. The CDR3 covers 13 residues. Trimming removed 3 bases from V and 2 bases from J, with 7 bases in between. Germline CDR1 reads KGHSH; CDR2 reads LQKENI. The CDR3 protein is CASSPSINTEAFF. The CDR3, as DNA: TGTGCCAGCTCACCGAGCATTAACACTGAAGCTTTCTTT.

The rearrangement uses TRBV19 and TRBJ1-1, with D unclear. The CDR3 has 13 residues. The germline gives CDR1 LNHDA, CDR2 SQIVND (reference sequence). Trimming removed 1 base at V and 4 bases at J, with 7 bases between. This chain's CDR3 is CASSIVPGTEAFF. As DNA, the CDR3 is TGTGCCAGTAGTATAGTGCCGGGCACTGAAGCTTTCTTT.

As for this clone: Other DNA variants within this sample encode the same CDR3. The rearrangement uses TRBV12-3 or TRBV12-4 and TRBJ1-1, with 12 bases that match TRBD1. The CDR3 has 13 residues. The ends lost 3 bases at V and 8 bases at J; junction bases unmatched: 1. CDR3 in amino acids: CASSLGQGAEAFF. Here the CDR3 DNA reads TGTGCCAGCAGTTTGGGACAGGGGGCGGAAGCTTTCTTT.

The rearrangement joins TRBV3-1 (or the pseudogene TRBV3-2) to TRBJ1-1, with 8 bases fitting TRBD1. The CDR3 runs 15 residues. V was clipped by 1 base and J by 4 bases; unmatched bases: 5. Germline CDR1 and CDR2: LGHDT and YNNKEL (reference sequence). The CDR3 is CASSQGTGRGTEAFF. CDR3 DNA sequence: TGTGCCAGCAGCCAAGGGACAGGGAGAGGCACTGAAGCTTTCTTT.

The chain links TRBV6-1 to TRBJ1-1; weak D call: TRBD1 (5 bases). V was cut by 0 bases and J by 4 bases, with 9 bases left in between. Germline-derived CDR1 and CDR2 are MNHNS and SASEGT. The CDR3 extends over 14 amino acids. The chain's CDR3 is CASSEAMGGTEAFF. In DNA, the CDR3 is TGTGCCAGCAGTGAAGCGATGGGGGGCACTGAAGCTTTCTTT.

The chain uses TRBV5-4 and TRBJ1-1, with 8 bases fitting TRBD1. The V gene end was trimmed by 5 bases and the J gene end by 1 base; junction bases not matched to a gene: 7. Germline CDR1 is SGHNT and CDR2 is YYREEE (reference sequence). The CDR3 contains 15 residues. This CDR3 reads CASRRSGQGNTEAFF. Here the CDR3 DNA reads TGTGCCAGCAGAAGATCTGGACAGGGGAACACTGAAGCTTTCTTT.